Included here is one T cell receptor (beta chain) sequence, with context. The data were produced by immunoSEQ multiplex PCR, yet TCRdb's version contains in-frame clones alone and is incomplete. The sample lists about 110,000 clones; 80% to 95% were seen once. The data originate from a study of blood T cell repertoires in COVID-19. Study as a whole: From T cells, B-cell-depleted T cells, or PBMCs came the material, which was cDNA or gDNA.

CDR3 length: 16 amino acids. The germline V gene has CDR1 LNHDA and CDR2 SQIVND (reference sequence). V was cut by 4 bases and J by 2 bases, with 16 bases left in between. Sequencing was done on a sample of peripheral blood. The genes are TRBV19 and TRBJ2-3; D unresolved. This receptor was obtained from a woman aged 25 to 39 with acute or convalescent COVID-19. CDR3 DNA: TGTGCCAGTAGTAATTCTGGCAGGCCCAACACAGATACGCAGTATTTT. As protein: CASSNSGRPNTDTQYF.